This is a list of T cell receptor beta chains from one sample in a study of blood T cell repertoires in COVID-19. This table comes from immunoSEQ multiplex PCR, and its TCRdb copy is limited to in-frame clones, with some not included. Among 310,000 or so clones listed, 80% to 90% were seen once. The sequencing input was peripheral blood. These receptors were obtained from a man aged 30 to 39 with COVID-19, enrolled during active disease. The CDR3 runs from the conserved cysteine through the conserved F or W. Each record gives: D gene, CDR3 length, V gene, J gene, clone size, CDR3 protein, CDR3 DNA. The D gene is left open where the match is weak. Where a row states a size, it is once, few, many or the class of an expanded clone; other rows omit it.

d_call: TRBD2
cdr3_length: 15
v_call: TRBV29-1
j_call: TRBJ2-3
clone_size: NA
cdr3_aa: CSVGLLAGATDTQYF
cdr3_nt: TGCAGCGTTGGACTACTAGCGGGAGCCACAGATACGCAGTATTTT

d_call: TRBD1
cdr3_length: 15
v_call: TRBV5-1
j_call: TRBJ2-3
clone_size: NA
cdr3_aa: CASSLPGQGADTQYF
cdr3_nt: TGCGCCAGCAGCCTCCCGGGACAGGGGGCAGATACGCAGTATTTT

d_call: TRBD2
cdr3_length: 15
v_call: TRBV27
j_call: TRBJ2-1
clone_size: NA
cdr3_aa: CASSFSSGQDGEQFF
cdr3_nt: TGTGCCAGCAGTTTCTCTAGCGGTCAGGACGGTGAGCAGTTCTTC

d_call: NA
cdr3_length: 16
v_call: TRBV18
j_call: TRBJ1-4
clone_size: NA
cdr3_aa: CASSPLMGPSDEKLFF
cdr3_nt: TGTGCCAGCTCACCACTTATGGGGCCAAGCGACGAAAAACTGTTTTTT

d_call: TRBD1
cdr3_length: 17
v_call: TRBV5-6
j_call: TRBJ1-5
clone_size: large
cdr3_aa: CASSRTLTTGNNQPQHF
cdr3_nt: TGTGCCAGCAGTCGAACCCTTACGACAGGGAACAATCAGCCCCAGCATTTT

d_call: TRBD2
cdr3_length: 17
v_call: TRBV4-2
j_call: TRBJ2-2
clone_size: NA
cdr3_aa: CASSLTFAGGPDGELFF
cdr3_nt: TGTGCCAGCAGCCTAACCTTTGCGGGGGGGCCGGACGGGGAGCTGTTTTTT

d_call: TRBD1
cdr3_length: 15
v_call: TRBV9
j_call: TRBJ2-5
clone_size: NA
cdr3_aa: CASSYTGTAQETQYF
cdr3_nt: TGTGCCAGCAGCTATACCGGGACAGCCCAAGAGACCCAGTACTTC

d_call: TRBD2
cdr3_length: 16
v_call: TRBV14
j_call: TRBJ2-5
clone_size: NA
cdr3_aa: CASSPLAGGLQETQYF
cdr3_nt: TGTGCCAGCAGCCCACTAGCGGGAGGACTTCAAGAGACCCAGTACTTC

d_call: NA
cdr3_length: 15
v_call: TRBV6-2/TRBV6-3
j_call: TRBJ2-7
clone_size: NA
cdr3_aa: CASSHRASIPPEQYF
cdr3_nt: TGTGCCAGCAGTCACAGGGCTAGCATCCCCCCGGAGCAGTACTTC

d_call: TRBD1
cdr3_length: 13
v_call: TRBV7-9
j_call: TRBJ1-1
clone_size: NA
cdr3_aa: CALRTGKNTEAFF
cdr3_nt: TGTGCCCTTCGGACAGGAAAGAACACTGAAGCTTTCTTT

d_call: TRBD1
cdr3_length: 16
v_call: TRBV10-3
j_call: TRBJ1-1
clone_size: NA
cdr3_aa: CAISDRAGGVNTEAFF
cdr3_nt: TGTGCCATCAGTGACAGAGCAGGGGGTGTGAACACTGAAGCTTTCTTT

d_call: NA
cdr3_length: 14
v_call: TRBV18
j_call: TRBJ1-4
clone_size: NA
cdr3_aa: CASSPEGLNEKLFF
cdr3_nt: TGTGCCAGCTCACCGGAAGGACTGAATGAAAAACTGTTTTTT

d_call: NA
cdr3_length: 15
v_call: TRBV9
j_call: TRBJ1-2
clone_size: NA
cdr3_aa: CASSVGSTGSRGYTF
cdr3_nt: TGTGCCAGCAGCGTAGGTTCCACAGGGAGTCGAGGCTACACCTTC

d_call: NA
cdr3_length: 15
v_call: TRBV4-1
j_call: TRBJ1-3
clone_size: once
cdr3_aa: CASSQDAFTGNTIYF
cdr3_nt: TGCGCCAGCAGCCAAGATGCCTTTACAGGAAACACCATATATTTT

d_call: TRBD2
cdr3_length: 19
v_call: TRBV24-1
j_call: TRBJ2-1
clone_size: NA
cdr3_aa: CATSDFRGTSGDSYNEQFF
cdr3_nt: TGTGCCACCAGTGATTTCAGGGGGACTAGCGGGGACTCCTACAATGAGCAGTTCTTC

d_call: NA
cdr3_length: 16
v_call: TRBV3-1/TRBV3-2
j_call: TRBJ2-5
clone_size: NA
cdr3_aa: CASSQDEDRIQETQYF
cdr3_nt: TGTGCCAGCAGCCAAGATGAGGACAGAATTCAAGAGACCCAGTACTTC

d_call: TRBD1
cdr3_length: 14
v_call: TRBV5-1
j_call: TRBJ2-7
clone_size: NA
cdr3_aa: CASSGQGAIYEQYF
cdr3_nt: TGCGCCAGCAGCGGACAGGGGGCCATCTACGAGCAGTACTTC

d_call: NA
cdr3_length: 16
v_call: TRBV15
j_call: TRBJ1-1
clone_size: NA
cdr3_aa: CATSRHFGGGLTEAFF
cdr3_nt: TGTGCCACCAGCAGACACTTCGGGGGGGGTCTCACTGAAGCTTTCTTT

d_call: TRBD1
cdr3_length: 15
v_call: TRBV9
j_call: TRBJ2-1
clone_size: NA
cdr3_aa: CASSEQGAWNNEQFF
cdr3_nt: TGTGCCAGCAGCGAACAGGGGGCGTGGAACAATGAGCAGTTCTTC

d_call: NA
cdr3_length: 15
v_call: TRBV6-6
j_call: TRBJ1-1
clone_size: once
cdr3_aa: CASSYAPQGGTEAFF
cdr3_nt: TGTGCCAGCAGTTACGCCCCACAGGGAGGGACTGAAGCTTTCTTT

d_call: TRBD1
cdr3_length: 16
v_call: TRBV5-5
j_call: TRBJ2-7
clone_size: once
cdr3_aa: CASRRTGLPSSYEQYF
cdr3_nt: TGTGCCAGCAGAAGGACAGGGCTCCCTAGCTCCTACGAGCAGTACTTC

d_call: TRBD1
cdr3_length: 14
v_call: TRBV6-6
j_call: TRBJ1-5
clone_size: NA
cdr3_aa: CASSPRDSESPQHF
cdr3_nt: TGTGCCAGCAGCCCCCGGGACAGTGAGAGCCCCCAGCATTTT

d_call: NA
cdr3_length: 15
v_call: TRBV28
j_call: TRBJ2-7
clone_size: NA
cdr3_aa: CASSSPGRSSYEQYF
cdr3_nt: TGTGCCAGCAGTTCACCGGGTCGCAGCTCCTACGAGCAGTACTTC

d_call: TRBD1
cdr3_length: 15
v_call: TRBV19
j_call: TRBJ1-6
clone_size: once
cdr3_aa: CASSRPGTGVSPLHF
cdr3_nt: TGTGCCAGTTCGAGACCCGGGACAGGAGTTTCACCCCTCCACTTT

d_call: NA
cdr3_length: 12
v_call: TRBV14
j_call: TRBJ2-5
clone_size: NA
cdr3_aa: CASSQDSGTQYF
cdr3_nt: TGTGCCAGCAGCCAAGATTCGGGGACCCAGTACTTC

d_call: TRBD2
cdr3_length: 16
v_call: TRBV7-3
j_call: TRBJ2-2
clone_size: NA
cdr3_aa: CASSPSGGRVTGELFF
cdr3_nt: TGTGCCAGCAGCCCAAGCGGGGGGCGGGTCACCGGGGAGCTGTTTTTT

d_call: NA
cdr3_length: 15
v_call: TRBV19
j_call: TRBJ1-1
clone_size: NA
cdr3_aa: CASSIRGTKNTEAFF
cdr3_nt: TGTGCCAGTAGTATAAGAGGGACAAAAAACACTGAAGCTTTCTTT

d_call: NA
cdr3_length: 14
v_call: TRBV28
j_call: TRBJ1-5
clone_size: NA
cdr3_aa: CASSLDRLNQPQHF
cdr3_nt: TGTGCCAGCAGTCTCGACAGGCTCAATCAGCCCCAGCATTTT

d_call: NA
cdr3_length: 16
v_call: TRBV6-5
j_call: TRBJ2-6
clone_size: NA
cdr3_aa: CASSSGVTAGANVLTF
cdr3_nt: TGTGCCAGCAGTTCAGGGGTAACGGCTGGGGCCAACGTCCTGACTTTC

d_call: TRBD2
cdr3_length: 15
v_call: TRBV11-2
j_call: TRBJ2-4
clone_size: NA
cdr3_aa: CASSLRLAVGDIQYF
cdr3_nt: TGTGCCAGCAGCTTAAGGCTAGCGGTTGGGGACATTCAGTACTTC

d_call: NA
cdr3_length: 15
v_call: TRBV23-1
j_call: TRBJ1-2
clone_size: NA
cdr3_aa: CASINRAHDVPGYTF
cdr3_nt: TGCGCCAGTATCAACAGGGCTCATGATGTTCCGGGCTACACCTTC

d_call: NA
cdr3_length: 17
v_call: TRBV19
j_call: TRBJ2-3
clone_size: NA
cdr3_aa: CASSIGSGGARTDTQYF
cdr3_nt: TGTGCCAGTAGTATCGGGTCGGGCGGGGCACGCACAGATACGCAGTATTTT

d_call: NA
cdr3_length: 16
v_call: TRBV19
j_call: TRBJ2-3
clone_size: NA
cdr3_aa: CASSIDGAAWTDTQYF
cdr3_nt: TGTGCCAGTAGTATAGATGGGGCAGCCTGGACAGATACGCAGTATTTT

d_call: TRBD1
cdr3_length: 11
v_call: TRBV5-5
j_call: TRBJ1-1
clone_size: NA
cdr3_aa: CASSGGQQAFF
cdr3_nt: TGTGCCAGCAGCGGGGGACAGCAAGCTTTCTTT

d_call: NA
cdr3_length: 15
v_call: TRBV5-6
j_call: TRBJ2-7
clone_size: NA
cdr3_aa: CASSLGGGRSLEQYF
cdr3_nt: TGTGCCAGCAGCTTGGGGGGGGGCAGGTCCCTCGAGCAGTACTTC

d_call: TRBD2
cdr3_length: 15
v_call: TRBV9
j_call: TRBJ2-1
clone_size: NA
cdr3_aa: CASSPRPGGTNEQFF
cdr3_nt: TGTGCCAGCAGCCCCCGCCCGGGGGGGACCAATGAGCAGTTCTTC

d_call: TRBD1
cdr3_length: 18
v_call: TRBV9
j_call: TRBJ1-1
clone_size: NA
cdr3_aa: CASSVGIGDRGGSLGTFF
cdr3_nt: TGTGCCAGCAGCGTAGGGATCGGGGACAGGGGGGGCTCCCTTGGAACTTTCTTT

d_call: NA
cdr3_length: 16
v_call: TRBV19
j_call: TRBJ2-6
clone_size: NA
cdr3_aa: CASSFPGLTGANVLTF
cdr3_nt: TGTGCCAGTAGCTTCCCAGGGTTAACTGGGGCCAACGTCCTGACTTTC

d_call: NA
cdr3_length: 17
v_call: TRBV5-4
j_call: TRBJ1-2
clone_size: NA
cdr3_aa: CASSLDRASNYNYGYTF
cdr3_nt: TGTGCCAGCAGCTTGGACAGGGCAAGTAACTATAACTATGGCTACACCTTC

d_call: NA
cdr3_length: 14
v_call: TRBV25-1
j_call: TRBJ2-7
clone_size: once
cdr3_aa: CASSDAASSYEQYF
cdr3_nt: TGTGCCAGCAGTGACGCGGCCAGCTCCTACGAGCAGTACTTC

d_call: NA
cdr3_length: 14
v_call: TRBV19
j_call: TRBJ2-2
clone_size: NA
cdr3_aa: CASSILVATGELLF
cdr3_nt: TGTGCCAGTAGTATTTTAGTAGCCACCGGGGAGCTGCTTTTT

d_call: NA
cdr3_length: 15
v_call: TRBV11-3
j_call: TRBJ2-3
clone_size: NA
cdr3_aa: CASSRTGFHTDTQYF
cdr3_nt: TGTGCCAGCAGCCGGACTGGGTTTCACACAGATACGCAGTATTTT

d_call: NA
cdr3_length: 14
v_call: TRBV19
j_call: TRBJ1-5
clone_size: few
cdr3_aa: CASSIRQGEKPQHF
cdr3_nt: TGTGCCAGTAGTATAAGGCAGGGCGAGAAGCCCCAGCATTTT

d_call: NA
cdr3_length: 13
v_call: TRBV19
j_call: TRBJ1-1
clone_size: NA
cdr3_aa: CASMYSRDTEAFF
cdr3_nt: TGTGCCAGTATGTATTCACGGGACACTGAAGCTTTCTTT

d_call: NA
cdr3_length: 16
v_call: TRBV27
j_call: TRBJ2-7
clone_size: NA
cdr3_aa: CASSLSGALATYEQYF
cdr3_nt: TGTGCCAGCAGTTTATCGGGAGCCCTTGCAACCTACGAGCAGTACTTC